This T cell receptor (beta chain) was identified in a study of blood T cell repertoires in COVID-19. Generated by immunoSEQ multiplex PCR, the TCRdb table keeps only in-frame clones and is missing some. Among 40,000 to 45,000 clones listed, 70% to 90% were seen once. This CDR3 contains 13 residues. V lost 3 bases, J lost 5 bases, and 7 bases lay in between. Germline V gene sequence: CDR1 LGHDT, CDR2 YNNKEL (reference sequence). The chain is built from TRBV3-1 (or the pseudogene TRBV3-2) and TRBJ2-2; D perhaps matches TRBD1 (5 bases). This TCR derives from a human donor in a cohort sampled during active COVID-19. Sequenced material: peripheral blood. CDR3 in DNA: TGTGCCAGCAGCCATAGGGGAACCGGGGAGCTGTTTTTT. It codes for CASSHRGTGELFF.